This T cell receptor (beta chain) derives from a study of glioma-infiltrating T cells after dendritic cell vaccination. Turning to the study itself: Three intradermal dendritic cell vaccine injections were given every two weeks.

Sequencing was performed with immunoSEQ multiplex PCR; in TCRdb, only in-frame clones are kept and a portion is missing. The top ten clones hold more than 7% of a sample with fewer than 50,000 clones, just under 85% of them seen once. CDR1 SNHLY and CDR2 FYNNEI come from the germline V gene. V dropped 5 bases and J dropped 4; count of bases not matched to a gene: 7. The CDR3 has 15 amino acids. V and J are TRBV2 and TRBJ2-2; the match to TRBD1 covers 7 bases. This clonotype was obtained from a human donor with glioblastoma. The sample here was blood, taken before dendritic cell vaccination. The CDR3 loop is CASSYDRVGTGELFF. The CDR3 bases are TGTGCCAGCAGTTACGACAGGGTGGGCACCGGGGAGCTGTTTTTT.